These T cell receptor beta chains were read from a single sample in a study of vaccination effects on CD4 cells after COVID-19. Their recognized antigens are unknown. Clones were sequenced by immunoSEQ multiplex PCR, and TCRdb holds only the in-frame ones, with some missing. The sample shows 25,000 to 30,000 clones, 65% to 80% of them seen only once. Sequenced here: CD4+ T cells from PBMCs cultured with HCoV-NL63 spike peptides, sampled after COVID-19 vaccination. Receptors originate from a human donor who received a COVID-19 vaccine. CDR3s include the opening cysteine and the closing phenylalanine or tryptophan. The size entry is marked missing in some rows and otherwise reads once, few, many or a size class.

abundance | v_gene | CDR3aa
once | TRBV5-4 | CASSRPGPPYEQYF
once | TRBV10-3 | CAISQGQGDTEAFF
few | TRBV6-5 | CASSYSKSTSYEQYF
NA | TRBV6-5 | CASSYSAQGARSEAFF
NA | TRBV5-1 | CASSLGQDNYGYTF
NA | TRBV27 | CASRLGDTGELFF
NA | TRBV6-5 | CASSYSGQGAYTEAFF
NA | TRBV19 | CASSIFGLAGSTEQFF
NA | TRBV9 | CASSGGLAYNEQFF
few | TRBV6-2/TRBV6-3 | CASSYEGMSGELFF
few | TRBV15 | CATSRDLGRRYQPQHF
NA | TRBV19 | CASTRTGEVNTIYF
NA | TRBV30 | CAWNRGGHTGELFF
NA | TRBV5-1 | CASRRTVTSGNTGELFF